What follows are 25 T cell receptor beta chains derived from one specimen sequenced in a study of T cells in Graves' hyperthyroidism and ophthalmopathy. RNA transcripts provided the source from which TCR beta CDR3 regions were amplified. HTBI primers drove first-round RT-PCR of the TCR CDR3. TCRdb itself ran the multiplex PCR reads through MiXCR, one entry per CDR3 protein. The sample holds 300,000 to 400,000 distinct CDR3 sequences, approximately 18% seen once. The sequencing sample was made of blood. The receptors shown here come from a woman in her forties or fifties with Graves' hyperthyroidism.

This clonotype was seen many times. The rearrangement joins TRBV2 to TRBJ2-2; D is uncertain. The V end lost 2 bases, the J end lost 7 bases, and 5 bases lay between the germline ends. The CDR3 spans 12 residues. CDR1 and CDR2 from the germline V gene are SNHLY and FYNNEI. CDR3 amino acids: CASSESRGELFF. CDR3 coding DNA: TGTGCCAGCAGTGAATCTCGCGGGGAGCTGTTTTTT.

In this sample, this clonotype turned up many times. V gene TRBV20-1 combines with J gene TRBJ2-7; D is undetermined. CDR1 and CDR2 (germline): DFQATT, SNEGSKA (reference sequence). The CDR3 totals 12 residues. Trimming left V 1 base short and J 2 bases short, with 6 bases between. CDR3 sequence reads: CSARGVTYEQYF. The DNA for the CDR3 is TGCAGTGCTAGAGGGGTAACCTACGAGCAGTACTTC.

This chain uses TRBV19 with TRBJ2-5, with 7 bases aligning to TRBD1. The CDR3 sequence is 15 residues long. V dropped 3 bases and J dropped 2; count of bases not matched to a gene: 6. Germline loops: CDR1 LNHDA, CDR2 SQIVND (reference sequence). The CDR3 region is CASSIRTGPQETQYF. CDR3 nucleotides: TGTGCCAGTAGTATTAGGACAGGACCTCAAGAGACCCAGTACTTC.

Concerning this clonotype: This sequence may be a read error, since a much larger clone differs from it by one base. The chain employs TRBV11-2 and TRBJ2-7; TRBD2 matches 7 bases. The ends lost 3 bases at V and 8 bases at J; junction bases unmatched: 7. Germline lookup yields CDR1 SGHAT and CDR2 FQNNGV. The CDR3 runs 13 residues. The chain's CDR3 is CASSFQGGYKQYF. The CDR3 coding sequence is TGTGCCAGCAGCTTTCAGGGAGGGTACAAGCAGTACTTC.

This clonotype was observed at least ten times. CDR3 in DNA: TGTGCCTGGAGAAGTTGGCGGGAGCCGGCTAATGAGCAGTTCTTC. Translated: CAWRSWREPANEQFF. The rearrangement joins TRBV30 to TRBJ2-1, with 7 bases matching TRBD2. This CDR3 comprises 15 residues. V lost 3 bases and J lost 7; bases outside the gene matches: 12. Germline V CDR1 and CDR2: GTSNPN, SVGIG (reference sequence).

In its sample, this clonotype was seen many times. The chain joins TRBV18 to TRBJ2-4, with 7 bases aligning to TRBD1. Per the germline V gene, CDR1 is KGHSH and CDR2 is LQKENI. J lost 5 bases, V lost 5 bases, and 0 bases had no gene match. There are 12 residues in the CDR3. The CDR3 DNA sequence: TGTGCCAGCTCAGGGACAGAAAACATTCAGTACTTC. This gives the protein CASSGTENIQYF.

This clonotype was counted only a few times. The genes are TRBV19 and TRBJ2-5; no definite D call. The CDR3 totals 15 residues. V lost 4 bases, J lost 4 bases, and 16 bases lay in between. Germline loops: CDR1 LNHDA, CDR2 SQIVND (reference sequence). This CDR3 is CASSNPGSKRETQYF. The CDR3, as DNA: TGTGCCAGTAGTAACCCCGGGTCCAAGCGAGAGACCCAGTACTTC.

In its sample, this clonotype was seen many times. This sequence joins TRBV7-9 and TRBJ2-1; D is unclear. The CDR3 contains 14 residues. The germline V gene has CDR1 SEHNR and CDR2 FQNEAQ (reference sequence). Trimming removed 3 bases at V and 8 bases at J, with 14 bases between. CDR3 loop: CASSFSQPVDEQFF. CDR3 DNA sequence: TGTGCCAGCAGCTTTTCGCAACCCGTCGATGAGCAGTTCTTC.

A note on this clonotype: A read error may explain this, as a much larger clone is one base away. The chain is built from TRBV12-3 or TRBV12-4 and TRBJ2-1, with TRBD2 identical over 9 bases. CDR3 length equals 18 residues. The chain's CDR3 is CANSFHLGTSGRYNEQFF. The CDR3 DNA reads as TGTGCCAACAGTTTCCACCTGGGAACTAGCGGGCGCTACAATGAGCAGTTCTTC.

The J gene is TRBJ2-5, the V gene TRBV28; possible D gene TRBD1, 5 bases. Between the trimmed V and J ends, which lost 8 bases and 1 base, there was a span of 14 bases. Germline values: CDR1 MDHEN, CDR2 SYDVKM. CDR3 length: 14 residues. This CDR3 reads CASLDSLTQETQYF. Here the CDR3 DNA reads TGTGCCAGCTTAGACAGCCTGACCCAAGAGACCCAGTACTTC.

V and J are TRBV20-1 and TRBJ2-1; 7 bases map to TRBD2. The CDR3 totals 15 residues. Germline loops: CDR1 DFQATT, CDR2 SNEGSKA (reference sequence). Trimming at V came to 4 bases and at J to 3 bases, leaving 9 bases not matched to a gene. This CDR3 is CSATLAERVYNEQFF. CDR3 DNA sequence: TGCAGTGCTACCCTAGCGGAGAGGGTCTACAATGAGCAGTTCTTC.

This clonotype has ten or more counts. This chain uses TRBV24-1 with TRBJ2-1; D possibly matches TRBD1 or TRBD2 (6 bases each). The CDR3 spans 18 residues. The germline gives CDR1 KGHDR, CDR2 SFDVKD. The V end was cut by 3 bases, the J end by 4 bases, with 21 bases between. The CDR3 sequence is CATSDPGQRGARYNEQFF. The CDR3 nucleotides read TGTGCCACCAGTGATCCCGGACAGAGGGGGGCTAGATACAATGAGCAGTTCTTC.

Ten or more counts support this clonotype. V gene TRBV5-6 combines with J gene TRBJ2-7; 10 positions match TRBD1. The V segment lost 2 bases and the J segment 5 bases; nucleotides outside the gene matches: 4. The CDR3 is made up of 14 amino acids. The germline CDR1 and CDR2 sequences are SGHDT and YYEEEE. CDR3 coding DNA: TGTGCCAGCAGCTTCGGGACAGGGGCCCACGAGCAGTACTTC. Its protein is CASSFGTGAHEQYF.

The chain recombines TRBV7-9 with TRBJ1-2; 8 nucleotides agree with TRBD1. V dropped 1 base and J dropped 7; count of bases not matched to a gene: 5. The CDR3 extends over 14 amino acids. Germline CDR1 and CDR2: SEHNR and FQNEAQ (reference sequence). CDR3 region: CASSLDRGSAGYTF. Here the CDR3 DNA reads TGTGCCAGCAGCTTAGACAGGGGGTCCGCTGGCTACACCTTC.

There are a few counts of this clonotype. CDR3 coding DNA: TGTGCCAGCAGTTTATTTAGGGAGCAGTACTTC. Its translation: CASSLFREQYF. This chain links TRBV28 with TRBJ2-7, with D uncertain. The CDR3 totals 11 residues. Germline V CDR1 and CDR2: MDHEN, SYDVKM. The V end lost 1 base, the J end lost 7 bases, and 5 bases lay between the germline ends. Full variable domain (missing parts from reference TRBV28 and TRBJ2-7): DVKVTQSSRYLVKRTGEKVFLECVQDMDHENMFWYRQDPGLGLRLIYFSYDVKMKEKGDIPEGYSVSREKKERFSLILESASTNQTSMYLCASSLFREQYFGPGTRLTVT.

This clonotype was seen ten or more times. The J gene is TRBJ2-7, the V gene TRBV27; 13 bases agree with TRBD2. Germline V gene lookup returns CDR1 MNHEY and CDR2 SMNVEV (reference sequence). The CDR3 contains 16 residues. The J segment lost 4 bases and the V segment lost 0 bases, leaving 3 bases of the junction unmatched. CDR3 in DNA: TGTGCCAGCAGTTTATCCGGACTAGCGGGAGTGTACGAGCAGTACTTC. Its protein product is CASSLSGLAGVYEQYF.

The chain joins TRBV7-2 to TRBJ2-3, with D unresolved. This CDR3 contains 15 residues. Germline V gene data show CDR1 as SGHTA and CDR2 as FQGNSA. V shed 5 bases and J shed 2 bases, with 14 bases lying between them. CDR3 region: CASSTGESPTDTQYF. The CDR3 DNA sequence: TGTGCCAGCAGCACTGGCGAGAGCCCCACAGATACGCAGTATTTT.

This clonotype was counted many times. J is TRBJ1-1 and V is TRBV19; TRBD1 agrees at 9 bases. V lost 3 bases, J lost 1 base, and 6 bases stayed unmatched. The germline V gene has CDR1 LNHDA and CDR2 SQIVND (reference sequence). The CDR3 runs 16 residues. The CDR3, as DNA: TGTGCCAGTAGTATTCCCGGGACAGGGCCGAACACTGAAGCTTTCTTT. Its translation: CASSIPGTGPNTEAFF.

V is TRBV28 and J is TRBJ1-1, with 8 bases fitting TRBD1. In germline, CDR1 is MDHEN, CDR2 SYDVKM. There are 14 residues in the CDR3. V shed 6 bases and J 7 bases; nucleotides not matched to a gene: 10. Written as DNA, the CDR3 is TGTGCCAGCAGCCCCAGGACAGGGCAGGATGAAGCTTTCTTT. Translating it yields CASSPRTGQDEAFF.

This clonotype was counted at least ten times. The CDR3, as DNA: TGTGCCAGCAGTTTCCAGGGTCCCGGGGAGCTGTTTTTT. It yields the protein CASSFQGPGELFF. V usage is TRBV12-3 or TRBV12-4 and J usage is TRBJ2-2, with D possibly matching TRBD1 (5 bases). This CDR3 is 13 amino acids long. V lost 3 bases, J lost 6 bases, and 8 bases lay in between.

At least ten counts were recorded for this clonotype. The chain combines TRBV2 with TRBJ2-3; TRBD2 matches at 12 bases. V shed 6 bases, J shed 5 bases, and the junction held 12 bases outside the gene matches. Germline CDR1 and CDR2: SNHLY and FYNNEI. The CDR3 consists of 17 residues. CDR3 region: CASRNPSGGALLDTQYF. Here the CDR3 DNA reads TGTGCCAGCAGGAATCCTAGCGGGGGGGCCTTATTAGATACGCAGTATTTT.

This clonotype has at least ten counts. The junction shows a germline mismatch at one end, possibly a read error. The genes are TRBV3-1 and TRBJ1-2; the D is unclear. The CDR3 totals 12 residues. CDR1 is LGHDT and CDR2 is YNNKEL in the germline V gene (reference sequence). CDR3 bases: TGTGCCAGCAGCCAAAGTAACGATGGCTACACCTTC. This gives the protein CASSQSNDGYTF.

The chain links TRBV12-3 or TRBV12-4 to TRBJ2-1, with D unresolved. CDR3 length: 11 residues. V was clipped by 3 bases and J by 12 bases, with 9 bases between them. In DNA form, the CDR3 reads TGTGCCAGCAGTTTGGGCCACCCGCAGTTCTTC. Its protein product is CASSLGHPQFF.

The rearrangement joins TRBV5-1 to TRBJ2-1, with 10 bases that match TRBD1. V was pared by 4 bases and J by 9 bases, with 16 bases of the junction left unmatched. Per the germline V gene, CDR1 is SGHRS and CDR2 is YFSETQ. The CDR3 spans 17 residues. CDR3: CASSDSRQGARSSEQFF. Here the CDR3 DNA reads TGCGCCAGCAGCGACTCCAGACAGGGGGCGCGATCAAGTGAGCAGTTCTTC.

There are many counts of this clonotype. The CDR3 coding sequence is TGTGCCAGCAGTTTTCTGGGACAGGGATTTCTCGAGCAGTACTTC. It encodes CASSFLGQGFLEQYF. The gene calls are TRBV12-3 or TRBV12-4 and TRBJ2-7; TRBD1 matches 9 bases. The CDR3 extends over 15 amino acids. Trimming took 3 bases from V and 6 from J; bases not matched to a gene: 9.